This TCR beta chain was profiled in a study of blood T cell repertoires in COVID-19 (TCRdb year 2020). At the level of the whole study: The collaborator samples originated in the United States, Italy and Spain and spanned the acute and convalescent phases of COVID-19. The material from the prospective study consisted of cDNA or gDNA derived from T cells, B-cell-depleted T cells, or PBMCs. Deeply sampled blood TCRbeta repertoires from subjects exposed to, actively infected with, or recovered from COVID-19 were included in the dataset. The repertoires were made available in a free public database intended to serve as a resource for research on the immune response to SARS-CoV-2. Samples were obtained from the ongoing ImmuneRACE study (first 160 participants) and from about 1,300 subjects provided by 6 global collaborators. A de-identified subject ID, COVID-19 status, age in years and sex were almost always included in the sample metadata. Where available, HLA class I and class II types were obtained from metadata supplied by the sample provider rather than from assay-based typing.

TCRbeta CDR3 regions were amplified from genomic DNA by means of the immunoSEQ Assay, a bias-controlled multiplex PCR. As for how the authors treated the data: The number of nucleated cells in each sample was estimated by amplification of reference gene primers within the assay. Sequence reads were collapsed and filtered to measure the absolute abundance of every unique TCRbeta CDR3 rearrangement. Productive Simpson clonality was computed per sample as the square root of Simpson's diversity index over productive rearrangements. This is the immuneACCESS table as TCRdb keeps it, with only in-frame sequences that have V and J called. A part of the clones is gone; compared with another copy, unresolved V genes explain less than half, and the rest is unexplained. D and trimming come from the DNA, and the V and J calls and clone size come from that table. This sample lists around 100,000 clones; almost 80% were detected once. The ten largest clonotypes hold 9.8% of the sample.

The full study reports these points: Clinical and demographic metadata were provided uncurated, with the amount varying by source and participant.

CDR1 and CDR2 were assigned from the germline V gene as LGHNA and YNFKEQ. CDR3 length: 14 amino acids, cysteine to phenylalanine. Just CDR3 DNA is preserved here, 42 bases in frame from base 1. Comments on this clone: The target of this receptor is not known. The record has no base qualities; no much larger clone is one base away.

The collaborating institutions used their own protocols to collect whole blood in K2EDTA tubes. For TCRbeta analysis, collaborators shipped samples as frozen whole blood, isolated PBMCs, or DNA extracted from either of those sample types. Recombination linked TRBV4-2 to TRBJ2-5; 8 bases in the middle match TRBD2. The DNA matches TRBJ2-7 better at its end, which makes the J call doubtful. The sequencing input was peripheral blood. The origin of this receptor is a man aged 55 to 69 with active or convalescent COVID-19. The CDR3 protein is CASSQSGTSYEQYF. The DNA reads as follows: TGTGCCAGCAGCCAATCCGGGACTAGCTACGAGCAGTACTTC.